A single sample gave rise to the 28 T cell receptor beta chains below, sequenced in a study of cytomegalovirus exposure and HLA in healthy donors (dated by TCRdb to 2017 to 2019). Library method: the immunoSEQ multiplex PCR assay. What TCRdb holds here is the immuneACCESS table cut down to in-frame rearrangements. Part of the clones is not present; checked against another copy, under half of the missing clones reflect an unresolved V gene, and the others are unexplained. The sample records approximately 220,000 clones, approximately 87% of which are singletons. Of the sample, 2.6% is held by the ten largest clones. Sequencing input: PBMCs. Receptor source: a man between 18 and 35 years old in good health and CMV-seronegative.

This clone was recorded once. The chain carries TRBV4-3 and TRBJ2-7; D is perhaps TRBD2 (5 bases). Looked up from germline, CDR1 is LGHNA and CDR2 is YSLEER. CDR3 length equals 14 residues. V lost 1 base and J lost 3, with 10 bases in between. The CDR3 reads CASSQGRGDYEQYF. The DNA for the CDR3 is TGCGCCAGCAGCCAAGGTCGGGGTGACTACGAGCAGTACTTC.

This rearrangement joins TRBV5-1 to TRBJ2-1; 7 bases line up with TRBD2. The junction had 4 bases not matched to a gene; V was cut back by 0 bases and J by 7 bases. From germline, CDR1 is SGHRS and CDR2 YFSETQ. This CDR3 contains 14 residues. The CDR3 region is CASSLEGLTNEQFF. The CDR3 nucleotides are TGCGCCAGCAGCTTGGAGGGACTAACTAATGAGCAGTTCTTC.

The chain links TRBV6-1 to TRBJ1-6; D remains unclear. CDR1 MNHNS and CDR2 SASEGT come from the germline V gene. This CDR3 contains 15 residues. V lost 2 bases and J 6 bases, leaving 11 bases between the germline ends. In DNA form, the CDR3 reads TGTGCCAGCAGTGAACAGGTCTACTTTAATTCACCCCTCCACTTT. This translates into CASSEQVYFNSPLHF.

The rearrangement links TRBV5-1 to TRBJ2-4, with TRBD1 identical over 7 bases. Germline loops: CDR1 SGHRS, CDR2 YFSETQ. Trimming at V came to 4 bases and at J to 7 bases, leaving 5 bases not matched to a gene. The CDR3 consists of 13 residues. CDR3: CASSRTGTNIQYF. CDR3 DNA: TGCGCCAGCAGCAGGACAGGCACTAACATTCAGTACTTC.

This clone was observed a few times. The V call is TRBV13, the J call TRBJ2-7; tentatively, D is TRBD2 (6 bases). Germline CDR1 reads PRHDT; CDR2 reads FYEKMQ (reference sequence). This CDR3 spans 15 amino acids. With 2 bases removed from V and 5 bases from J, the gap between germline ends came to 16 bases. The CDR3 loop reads CASSLSSEPPNEQYF. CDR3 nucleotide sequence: TGTGCCAGCAGCTTATCTAGCGAGCCACCGAACGAGCAGTACTTC.

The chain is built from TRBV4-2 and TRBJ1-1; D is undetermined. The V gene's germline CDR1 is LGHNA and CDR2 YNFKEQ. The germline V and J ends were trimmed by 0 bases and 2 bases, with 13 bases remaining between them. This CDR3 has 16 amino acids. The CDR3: CASSQDGGGFNTEAFF. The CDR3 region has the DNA TGTGCCAGCAGCCAAGATGGCGGAGGTTTTAACACTGAAGCTTTCTTT.

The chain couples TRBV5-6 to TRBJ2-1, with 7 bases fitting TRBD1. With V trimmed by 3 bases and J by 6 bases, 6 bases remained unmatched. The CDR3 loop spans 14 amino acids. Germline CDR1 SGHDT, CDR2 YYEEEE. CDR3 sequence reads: CASSSRGTVNEQFF. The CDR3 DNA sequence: TGTGCCAGCAGCTCCAGAGGGACAGTCAATGAGCAGTTCTTC.

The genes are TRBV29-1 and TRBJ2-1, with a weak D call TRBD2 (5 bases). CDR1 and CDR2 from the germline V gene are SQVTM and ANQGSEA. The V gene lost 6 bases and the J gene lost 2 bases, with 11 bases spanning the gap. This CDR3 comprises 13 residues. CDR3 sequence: CSVDTGTYNEQFF. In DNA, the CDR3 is TGCAGCGTAGACACGGGGACCTACAATGAGCAGTTCTTC.

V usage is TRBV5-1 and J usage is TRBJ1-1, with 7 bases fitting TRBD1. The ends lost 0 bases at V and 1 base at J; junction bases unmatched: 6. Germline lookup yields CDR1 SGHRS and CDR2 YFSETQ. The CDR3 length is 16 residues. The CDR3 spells CASSLEGTVQNTEAFF. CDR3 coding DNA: TGCGCCAGCAGCTTGGAGGGGACAGTCCAGAACACTGAAGCTTTCTTT.

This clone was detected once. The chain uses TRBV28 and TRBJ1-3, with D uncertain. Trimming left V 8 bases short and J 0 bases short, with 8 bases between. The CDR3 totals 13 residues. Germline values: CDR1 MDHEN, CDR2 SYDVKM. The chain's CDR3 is CASHISSGNTIYF. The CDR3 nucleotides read TGTGCCAGCCACATATCCTCTGGAAACACCATATATTTT.

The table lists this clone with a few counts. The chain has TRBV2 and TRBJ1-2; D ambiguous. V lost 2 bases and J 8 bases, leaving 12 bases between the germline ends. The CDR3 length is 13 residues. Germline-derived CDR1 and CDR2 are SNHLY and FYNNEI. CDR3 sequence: CASSEWVSRGYTF. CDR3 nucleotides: TGTGCCAGCAGTGAATGGGTGTCTAGAGGCTACACCTTC.

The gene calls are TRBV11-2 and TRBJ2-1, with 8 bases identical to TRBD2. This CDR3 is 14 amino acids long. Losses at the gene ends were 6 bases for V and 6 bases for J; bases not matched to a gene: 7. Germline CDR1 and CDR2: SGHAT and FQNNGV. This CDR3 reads CASSPGGPVNEQFF. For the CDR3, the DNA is TGTGCCAGCAGTCCGGGAGGGCCCGTCAATGAGCAGTTCTTC.

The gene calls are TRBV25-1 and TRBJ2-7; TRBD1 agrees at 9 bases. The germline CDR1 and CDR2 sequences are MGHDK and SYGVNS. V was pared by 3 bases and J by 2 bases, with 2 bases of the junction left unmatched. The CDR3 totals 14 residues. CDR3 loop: CASSDTGGAYEQYF. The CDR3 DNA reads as TGTGCCAGCAGTGACACAGGGGGCGCCTACGAGCAGTACTTC.

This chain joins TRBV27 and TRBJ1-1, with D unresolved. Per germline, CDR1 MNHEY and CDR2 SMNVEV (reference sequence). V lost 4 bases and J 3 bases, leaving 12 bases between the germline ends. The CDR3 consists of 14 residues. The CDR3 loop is CASSYRTRDTEAFF. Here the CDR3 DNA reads TGTGCCAGCAGTTATCGGACTAGGGACACTGAAGCTTTCTTT.

CDR3 coding DNA: TGTGCCAGCGGCGCACCCGGGTTTTCCTACGAGCAGTACTTC. Translated: CASGAPGFSYEQYF. The chain recombines TRBV28 with TRBJ2-7; D uncertain. V dropped 8 bases and J dropped 1 base, with 15 bases sitting between them. The CDR3 sequence is 14 residues long. The V gene's germline CDR1 is MDHEN and CDR2 SYDVKM.

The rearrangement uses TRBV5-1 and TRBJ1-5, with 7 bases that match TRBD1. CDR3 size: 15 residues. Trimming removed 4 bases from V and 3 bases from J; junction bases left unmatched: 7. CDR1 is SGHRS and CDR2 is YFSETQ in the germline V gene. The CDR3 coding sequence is TGCGCCAGCAGCGAGGGACAGATTACCAATCAGCCCCAGCATTTT. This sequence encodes CASSEGQITNQPQHF.

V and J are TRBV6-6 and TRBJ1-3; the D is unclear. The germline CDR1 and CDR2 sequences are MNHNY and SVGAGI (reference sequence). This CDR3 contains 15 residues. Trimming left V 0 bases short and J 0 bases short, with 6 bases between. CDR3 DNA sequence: TGTGCCAGCAGTTACTCACAAACCTCTGGAAACACCATATATTTT. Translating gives CASSYSQTSGNTIYF.

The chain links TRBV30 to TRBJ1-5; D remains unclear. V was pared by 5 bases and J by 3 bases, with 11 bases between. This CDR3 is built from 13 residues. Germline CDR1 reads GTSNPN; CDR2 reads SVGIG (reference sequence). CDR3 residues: CAWANRFNQPQHF. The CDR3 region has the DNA TGTGCCTGGGCGAACAGATTCAATCAGCCCCAGCATTTT.

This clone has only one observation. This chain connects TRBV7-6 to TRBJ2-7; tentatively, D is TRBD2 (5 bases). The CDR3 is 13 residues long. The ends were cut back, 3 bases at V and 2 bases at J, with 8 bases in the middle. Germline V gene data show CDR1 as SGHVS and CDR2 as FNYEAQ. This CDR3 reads CASSFGGTYEQYF. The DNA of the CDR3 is TGTGCCAGCAGCTTTGGAGGAACCTACGAGCAGTACTTC.

In DNA form, the CDR3 reads TGTGCCAGCAGCTCAACAGGGGTAGGAAACACCATATATTTT. Translation: CASSSTGVGNTIYF. The chain is built from TRBV7-2 and TRBJ1-3; 7 bases are shared with TRBD1. Germline-derived CDR1 and CDR2 are SGHTA and FQGNSA. This CDR3 spans 14 amino acids. Germline trimming cut 4 bases from V and 4 bases from J; bases unmatched to any gene: 4.

CDR3 sequence reads: CASSLTYNEQFF. The CDR3 DNA reads as TGTGCCAGCAGCTTAACTTACAATGAGCAGTTCTTC. The chain joins TRBV11-3 to TRBJ2-1; D is unresolved. Looked up from germline, CDR1 is SGHNT and CDR2 is YENEEA. Between the trimmed V and J ends, which lost 2 bases and 4 bases, there was a span of 3 bases. The CDR3 contains 12 residues.

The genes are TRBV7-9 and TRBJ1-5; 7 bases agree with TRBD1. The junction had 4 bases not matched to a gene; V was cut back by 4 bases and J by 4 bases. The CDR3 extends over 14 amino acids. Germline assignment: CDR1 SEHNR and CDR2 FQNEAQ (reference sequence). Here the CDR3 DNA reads TGTGCCAGCAGCTCGCAGGGGGGTAATCAGCCCCAGCATTTT. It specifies CASSSQGGNQPQHF.

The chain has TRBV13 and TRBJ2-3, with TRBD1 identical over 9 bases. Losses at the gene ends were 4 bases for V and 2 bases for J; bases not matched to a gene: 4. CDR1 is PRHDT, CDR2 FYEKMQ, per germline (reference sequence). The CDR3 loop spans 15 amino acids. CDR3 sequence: CASSSRTGVTDTQYF. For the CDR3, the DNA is TGTGCCAGCAGCTCCCGGACAGGGGTCACAGATACGCAGTATTTT.

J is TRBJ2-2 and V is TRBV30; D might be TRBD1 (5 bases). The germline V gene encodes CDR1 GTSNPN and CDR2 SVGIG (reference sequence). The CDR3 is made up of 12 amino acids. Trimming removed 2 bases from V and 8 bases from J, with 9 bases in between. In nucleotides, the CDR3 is TGTGCCTGGAGTCTTGGGGCTGGGGAGCTGTTTTTT. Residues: CAWSLGAGELFF.

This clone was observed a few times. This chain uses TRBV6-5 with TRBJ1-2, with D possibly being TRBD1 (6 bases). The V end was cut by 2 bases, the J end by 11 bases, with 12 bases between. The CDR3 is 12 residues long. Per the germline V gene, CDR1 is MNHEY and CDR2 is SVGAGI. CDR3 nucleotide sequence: TGTGCCAGCAGTTACACGACAGGAGAGTACACCTTC. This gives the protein CASSYTTGEYTF.

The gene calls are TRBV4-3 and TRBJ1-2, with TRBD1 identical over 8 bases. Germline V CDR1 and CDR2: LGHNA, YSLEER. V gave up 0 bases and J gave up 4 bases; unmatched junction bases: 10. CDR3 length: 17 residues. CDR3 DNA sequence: TGCGCCAGCAGCCAAGATAATGCGGCAGGGGGCCGCTATGGCTACACCTTC. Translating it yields CASSQDNAAGGRYGYTF.

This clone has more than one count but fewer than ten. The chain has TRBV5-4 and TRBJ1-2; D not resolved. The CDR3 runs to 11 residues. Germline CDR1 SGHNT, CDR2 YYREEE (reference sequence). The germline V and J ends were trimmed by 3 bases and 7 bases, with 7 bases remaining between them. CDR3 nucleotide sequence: TGTGCCAGCAGCTCCGGGTTTGGCTACACCTTC. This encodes CASSSGFGYTF.

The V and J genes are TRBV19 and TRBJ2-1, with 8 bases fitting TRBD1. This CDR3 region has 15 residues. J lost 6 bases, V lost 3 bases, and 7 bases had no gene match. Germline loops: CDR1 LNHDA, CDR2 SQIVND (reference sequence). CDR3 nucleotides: TGTGCCAGTAGTATCACAGGGGGGCAGGCCAATGAGCAGTTCTTC. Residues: CASSITGGQANEQFF.